The 23 T cell receptor beta chains in this list originate from one sample, sequenced in a study of blood T cell repertoires in COVID-19. The assay was immunoSEQ multiplex PCR, and TCRdb's table has in-frame clones only and misses some. Among under 450,000 clones listed, roughly 92% were seen once. What was sequenced was PBMCs or T cells enriched from blood (not recorded which). The receptors here all came from a middle-aged woman who had been exposed to COVID-19.

The J gene is TRBJ2-7, the V gene TRBV10-2; 10 nucleotides line up with TRBD2. CDR3 length: 15 amino acids. The V segment lost 6 bases and the J segment 4 bases; nucleotides outside the gene matches: 9. Looked up from germline, CDR1 is WSHSY and CDR2 is SAAADI. The DNA of the CDR3 is TGCGCCAGCAGGGGATCAGCGGGAGGGGAGTACGAGCAGTACTTC. Its translation: CASRGSAGGEYEQYF.

V is TRBV11-2 and J is TRBJ1-1; D ambiguous. The ends were cut back, 5 bases at V and 0 bases at J, with 16 bases in the middle. The CDR3 runs 16 residues. From germline, CDR1 is SGHAT and CDR2 FQNNGV. The CDR3 sequence: CASSPIAGAMNTEAFF. The CDR3 region has the DNA TGTGCCAGCAGCCCGATCGCAGGCGCCATGAACACTGAAGCTTTCTTT. The full variable domain, its missing parts supplied by reference TRBV11-2 and TRBJ1-1, is EAGVAQSPRYKIIEKRQSVAFWCNPISGHATLYWYQQILGQGPKLLIQFQNNGVVDDSQLPKDRFSAERLKGVDSTLKIQPAKLEDSAVYLCASSPIAGAMNTEAFFGQGTRLTVV.

The table lists this clone with a count of one. J is TRBJ2-3 and V is TRBV7-9, with D tentatively TRBD2 (6 bases). There are 16 residues in the CDR3. The V gene lost 5 bases and the J gene lost 0 bases, with 15 bases spanning the gap. CDR1 and CDR2 (germline): SEHNR, FQNEAQ (reference sequence). CDR3 bases: TGTGCCAGCAGCCCTAGGGGTAGCGGTAGCACAGATACGCAGTATTTT. Its translation is CASSPRGSGSTDTQYF.

The chain carries TRBV5-1 and TRBJ1-2, with D uncertain. V was cut by 0 bases and J by 3 bases, with 9 bases left in between. Germline V gene sequence: CDR1 SGHRS, CDR2 YFSETQ. The CDR3 consists of 14 residues. The CDR3, as DNA: TGCGCCAGCAGCTTGGAGTCGAGGTACTATGGCTACACCTTC. Translation: CASSLESRYYGYTF.

The rearrangement uses TRBV18 and TRBJ1-6; maybe TRBD1 (6 bases). Germline V gives CDR1 KGHSH, CDR2 LQKENI. The V end was cut by 0 bases, the J end by 6 bases, with 15 bases between. The CDR3 sequence is 17 residues long. CDR3 DNA: TGTGCCAGCTCACCACCGGGCAAGACAGGCATTAATTCACCCCTCCACTTT. Protein sequence: CASSPPGKTGINSPLHF.

The chain links TRBV13 to TRBJ1-1; D may be TRBD1 (5 bases). The V gene's germline CDR1 is PRHDT and CDR2 FYEKMQ (reference sequence). This CDR3 comprises 15 residues. The V and J ends lost 1 base and 0 bases respectively, with 9 bases between them. CDR3: CASSLEGQLNTEAFF. DNA for the CDR3: TGTGCCAGCAGCTTAGAGGGGCAGCTGAACACTGAAGCTTTCTTT.

The chain carries TRBV28 and TRBJ2-1, with TRBD2 identical over 7 bases. This CDR3 is 15 amino acids long. The germline V gene has CDR1 MDHEN and CDR2 SYDVKM. The V gene end was trimmed by 6 bases and the J gene end by 7 bases; junction bases not matched to a gene: 12. CDR3 residues: CASSSGTTGPNEQFF. The CDR3 nucleotides read TGTGCCAGCAGCTCGGGGACTACCGGGCCAAATGAGCAGTTCTTC.

In DNA, the CDR3 is TGCGCCAGCAGCTCCTCGACAGGCTCCTACGAGCAGTACTTC. Translating gives CASSSSTGSYEQYF. The rearrangement uses TRBV5-1 and TRBJ2-7, with TRBD1 as a possible D gene (6 bases). CDR3 length: 14 amino acids. V lost 3 bases and J 0 bases, leaving 10 bases between the germline ends. Germline CDR1 SGHRS, CDR2 YFSETQ.

The CDR3, as DNA: TGTGCCAGCAGCAACACTCCCGGGGTATCTGGAAACACCATATATTTT. This sequence encodes CASSNTPGVSGNTIYF. V gene TRBV7-3 combines with J gene TRBJ1-3, with D unclear. CDR3 length: 16 residues. V lost 5 bases and J lost 1, with 15 bases in between. CDR1 and CDR2 (germline): SGHTA, FQGTGA.

This sequence joins TRBV27 and TRBJ1-4; 8 bases line up with TRBD1. In germline, CDR1 is MNHEY, CDR2 SMNVEV (reference sequence). This CDR3 contains 14 residues. V lost 4 bases to trimming and J lost 7 bases; unmatched junction nucleotides: 5. The CDR3 here is CASSWGTGSEKLFF. Written as DNA, the CDR3 is TGTGCCAGCAGTTGGGGGACAGGTAGTGAAAAACTGTTTTTT.

This chain connects TRBV4-2 to TRBJ2-3; TRBD2 agrees at 10 bases. J lost 5 bases, V lost 5 bases, and 10 bases had no gene match. Germline CDR1 LGHNA, CDR2 YNFKEQ. The CDR3 length is 16 residues. The CDR3 reads CASSIESGRAGDTQYF. Here the CDR3 DNA reads TGTGCCAGCAGCATTGAAAGCGGGAGGGCCGGAGATACGCAGTATTTT.

This rearrangement joins TRBV30 to TRBJ1-6; the D is unclear. V dropped 0 bases and J dropped 9 bases, with 6 bases sitting between them. The CDR3 is made up of 12 amino acids. Germline loops: CDR1 GTSNPN, CDR2 SVGIG (reference sequence). The CDR3 DNA reads as TGTGCCTGGAGTGTACGGGGTTCACCCCTCCACTTT. Amino acid sequence: CAWSVRGSPLHF.

The chain couples TRBV2 to TRBJ2-6, with D possibly TRBD1 on 5 matching bases. The ends were cut back, 2 bases at V and 0 bases at J, with 8 bases in the middle. This CDR3 comprises 16 residues. Germline CDR1 is SNHLY and CDR2 is FYNNEI. In DNA form, the CDR3 reads TGTGCCAGCAGTGAATTAGGGGACTCTGGGGCCAACGTCCTGACTTTC. Translating it yields CASSELGDSGANVLTF. Full variable domain (remainder filled in from reference TRBV2 and TRBJ2-6): EPEVTQTPSHQVTQMGQEVILRCVPISNHLYFYWYRQILGQKVEFLVSFYNNEISEKSEIFDDQFSVERPDGSNFTLKIRSTKLEDSAMYFCASSELGDSGANVLTFGAGSRLTVL.

The CDR3 nucleotides read TGTGCCAGCAGCCAAGATCTAAATAGGGACTCTACTTTGACAGATACGCAGTATTTT. Residues: CASSQDLNRDSTLTDTQYF. The chain uses TRBV4-2 and TRBJ2-3, with D maybe TRBD2 (6 bases). In germline, CDR1 is LGHNA, CDR2 YNFKEQ. The V and J ends lost 0 bases and 3 bases respectively, with 22 bases between them. This CDR3 has 19 amino acids.

The V and J genes are TRBV14 and TRBJ2-7; the D is unclear. This CDR3 comprises 12 residues. Deletions cut 1 base from V and 1 base from J, with 2 bases between. Germline CDR1 and CDR2: SGHDN and FVKESK. This chain's CDR3 is CASSQVSYEQYF. The CDR3 bases are TGTGCCAGCAGCCAAGTATCCTACGAGCAGTACTTC.

This chain uses TRBV19 with TRBJ2-7, with 9 bases identical to TRBD1. Germline CDR1 is LNHDA and CDR2 is SQIVND (reference sequence). The CDR3 covers 16 residues. J was trimmed by 5 bases and V by 3 bases; bases with no gene match: 11. The CDR3 nucleotides read TGTGCCAGTAGTATCTCCGGGGGACAGGGAAACGACGAGCAGTACTTC. Amino acid sequence: CASSISGGQGNDEQYF.

V and J are TRBV3-1 (or the pseudogene TRBV3-2) and TRBJ1-3; D gene uncertain. The CDR3 totals 12 residues. Between the trimmed V and J ends, which lost 7 bases and 5 bases, there was a span of 9 bases. CDR1 and CDR2 (germline): LGHDT, YNNKEL (reference sequence). The CDR3 loop reads CASTGGRNTIYF. As DNA, the CDR3 is TGTGCCAGCACAGGCGGGAGAAACACCATATATTTT.

The rearrangement joins TRBV10-3 to TRBJ1-5, with 7 bases that match TRBD1. The CDR3 runs to 14 residues. V lost 5 bases and J lost 7; bases outside the gene matches: 8. Germline V gene sequence: CDR1 ENHRY, CDR2 SYGVKD. This chain's CDR3 is CAISSDREGQPQHF. CDR3 DNA sequence: TGTGCCATCAGTTCAGACAGGGAAGGCCAGCCCCAGCATTTT.

V gene TRBV7-2 combines with J gene TRBJ1-2; TRBD1 aligns across 7 bases. Germline loops: CDR1 SGHTA, CDR2 FQGNSA. The CDR3 length is 16 residues. The V and J ends lost 3 bases and 4 bases, in that order; junction bases with no gene match: 11. The CDR3 region is CASSLDRQGGLYGYTF. CDR3 in DNA: TGTGCCAGCAGCTTGGATAGACAGGGAGGCCTCTATGGCTACACCTTC.

The CDR3 here is CASSLERGGQPQHF. The DNA for the CDR3 is TGCGCCAGCAGCTTAGAGAGGGGAGGGCAGCCCCAGCATTTT. The J gene is TRBJ1-5, the V gene TRBV5-1; D perhaps matches TRBD1 (5 bases). The CDR3 contains 14 residues. V gave up 2 bases and J gave up 7 bases, with 13 bases separating them. Germline V CDR1 and CDR2: SGHRS, YFSETQ.

V usage is TRBV9 and J usage is TRBJ2-7; weak D call: TRBD2 (6 bases). The germline V gene encodes CDR1 SGDLS and CDR2 YYNGEE. The V end lost 3 bases, the J end lost 4 bases, and 8 bases lay between the germline ends. The CDR3 loop spans 12 amino acids. CDR3 nucleotide sequence: TGTGCCAGCAGCGGAGGAGGGTACGAGCAGTACTTC. Translating it yields CASSGGGYEQYF.

The gene calls are TRBV4-2 and TRBJ1-2, with TRBD1 as a possible D gene (6 bases). This CDR3 region has 16 residues. Germline V gives CDR1 LGHNA, CDR2 YNFKEQ. The germline V and J ends were trimmed by 0 bases and 2 bases, with 13 bases remaining between them. CDR3 sequence reads: CASSQDPDSGNYGYTF. The DNA of the CDR3 is TGTGCCAGCAGCCAAGATCCGGACAGCGGAAACTATGGCTACACCTTC.

This clone appeared a few times. The chain couples TRBV9 to TRBJ2-1, with D hard to call. The CDR3 runs 15 residues. CDR1 and CDR2 (germline): SGDLS, YYNGEE. Trimming removed 0 bases at V and 5 bases at J, with 12 bases between. CDR3 protein: CASSVAPSLDNEQFF. The CDR3 DNA reads TGTGCCAGCAGCGTAGCTCCCTCCCTCGACAATGAGCAGTTCTTC.